The 32 T cell receptor beta chains given below trace back to one sample, sequenced in a study of shared clonotypes between healthy human individuals. Using immunoSEQ multiplex PCR, the repertoire was profiled, and TCRdb retains in-frame clones only, with some absent. Among a few hundred thousand clones, less than 98% were seen once, and the ten largest hold 0.045% to 0.06%. Sequenced input: naive CD4+ T cells sorted from blood. Stated subset: CD45RA+ positively selected. Every receptor here comes from a woman in her twenties or thirties in good health.

The rearrangement joins TRBV4-1 to TRBJ1-5, with D perhaps TRBD1 (5 bases). There are 18 residues in the CDR3. Trimming took off 1 base at V and 7 bases at J, with 23 bases between the two ends. Germline V lookup: CDR1 MGHRA, CDR2 YSYEKL. The CDR3, as DNA: TGCGCCAGCAGCCAAGGCTGGCTTACAGGCAGGGATGGACAGCCCCAGCATTTT. Encoded protein: CASSQGWLTGRDGQPQHF.

The chain uses TRBV19 and TRBJ2-6, with no clear D. The germline V and J ends were trimmed by 5 bases and 0 bases, with 8 bases remaining between them. Per the germline V gene, CDR1 is LNHDA and CDR2 is SQIVND (reference sequence). The CDR3 covers 15 residues. The CDR3 sequence: CASSPLDSGANVLTF. The CDR3 DNA follows: TGTGCCAGTAGTCCTCTAGACTCTGGGGCCAACGTCCTGACTTTC.

CDR3: CASSPPADGPTDTQYF. In DNA form, the CDR3 reads TGTGCCAGCAGCCCTCCGGCGGACGGGCCGACAGATACGCAGTATTTT. The chain joins TRBV13 to TRBJ2-3, with unresolved D. The V end lost 5 bases, the J end lost 3 bases, and 18 bases lay between the germline ends. The CDR3 totals 16 residues. From germline, CDR1 is PRHDT and CDR2 FYEKMQ (reference sequence).

The V and J genes are TRBV6-1 and TRBJ2-7; D may be TRBD2 (5 bases). The CDR3 is made up of 15 amino acids. Germline loops: CDR1 MNHNS, CDR2 SASEGT. Trimming took 7 bases from V and 0 from J, leaving 16 bases between them. As DNA, the CDR3 is TGTGCCAGCACGTTGGCGGGTCCTAGCTCCTACGAGCAGTACTTC. It is translated as CASTLAGPSSYEQYF.

The J gene is TRBJ1-2, the V gene TRBV7-2; D may be TRBD1 (6 bases). The germline V gene encodes CDR1 SGHTA and CDR2 FQGNSA. The CDR3 length is 14 residues. V lost 4 bases to trimming and J lost 3 bases, with 12 bases between them. The CDR3 DNA is TGTGCCAGCAGCTACGTAGGGGGGGACTATGGCTACACCTTC. Translating it yields CASSYVGGDYGYTF.

The chain employs TRBV4-1 and TRBJ1-4; TRBD1 might be the D (5 bases). CDR1 and CDR2 (germline): MGHRA, YSYEKL. Between the trimmed V and J ends, which lost 2 bases and 4 bases, there was a span of 17 bases. The CDR3 extends over 17 amino acids. CDR3 in DNA: TGCGCCAGCAGCCAAAACCCACGTGGGGGATTTAATGAAAAACTGTTTTTT. Translating gives CASSQNPRGGFNEKLFF.

The J gene is TRBJ2-5, the V gene TRBV5-1, with D perhaps assigned TRBD1 or TRBD2 (6 bases each). The CDR3 runs to 14 residues. CDR1 is SGHRS and CDR2 is YFSETQ in the germline V gene. Between the trimmed V and J ends, which lost 7 bases and 1 base, there was a span of 14 bases. The chain's CDR3 is CASRTGAVQETQYF. The CDR3, as DNA: TGCGCCAGCCGGACGGGGGCAGTCCAAGAGACCCAGTACTTC.

V is TRBV5-6 and J is TRBJ2-1; D is tentatively TRBD1 or TRBD2 (5 bases each). Trimming took 4 bases from V and 13 from J, leaving 12 bases between them. Germline V gene sequence: CDR1 SGHDT, CDR2 YYEEEE. There are 11 residues in the CDR3. The CDR3 here is CASSQRDAQFF. The CDR3 DNA reads TGTGCCAGCAGCCAACGGGACGCCCAGTTCTTC.

V usage is TRBV7-8 and J usage is TRBJ2-2, with a possible D match to TRBD2 (6 bases). This CDR3 region has 16 residues. Trimming pared 0 bases from V and 6 bases from J, leaving 14 bases between. Looked up from germline, CDR1 is SGHVS and CDR2 is FQNEAQ. CDR3 amino acids: CASSLAQGREAGELFF. The DNA for the CDR3 is TGTGCCAGCAGCTTAGCGCAGGGCAGGGAGGCCGGGGAGCTGTTTTTT.

Points on this clone: Other DNA variants within this sample encode the same CDR3. V usage is TRBV27 and J usage is TRBJ1-5; 9 bases agree with TRBD1. The CDR3 is 14 amino acids. V dropped 4 bases and J dropped 7; count of bases not matched to a gene: 5. Looked up from germline, CDR1 is MNHEY and CDR2 is SMNVEV (reference sequence). The DNA for the CDR3 is TGTGCCAGCAGTTCACAGGGGGCAGGGCAGCCCCAGCATTTT. This translates into CASSSQGAGQPQHF.

J is TRBJ2-7 and V is TRBV7-9; D gene unclear. V was pared by 4 bases and J by 4 bases, with 11 bases between. Germline CDR1 and CDR2: SEHNR and FQNEAQ (reference sequence). This CDR3 is built from 13 residues. CDR3 DNA sequence: TGTGCCAGCAGCTCGGTCCGACCGTACGAGCAGTACTTC. This gives the protein CASSSVRPYEQYF.

V and J are TRBV2 and TRBJ2-7; TRBD2 might be the D (6 bases). Germline CDR1 reads SNHLY; CDR2 reads FYNNEI. The V gene lost 7 bases and the J gene lost 6 bases, with 10 bases spanning the gap. There are 11 residues in the CDR3. CDR3 nucleotide sequence: TGTGCCAGCAACTACGGGGGCGAGCAGTACTTC. This codes for CASNYGGEQYF.

CDR3 sequence reads: CASRSTQGPSSSYEQYF. DNA of the CDR3: TGTGCCAGCAGATCCACCCAGGGGCCCAGCAGTTCCTACGAGCAGTACTTC. V gene TRBV11-2 combines with J gene TRBJ2-7; TRBD1 is a possible D gene (6 bases). The germline CDR1 and CDR2 sequences are SGHAT and FQNNGV. This CDR3 is 17 amino acids long. With 6 bases removed from V and 1 base from J, the gap between germline ends came to 22 bases.

The CDR3 loop reads CASSGTTRNTEAFF. In DNA form, the CDR3 reads TGTGCCAGCAGCGGGACGACACGGAACACTGAAGCTTTCTTT. J is TRBJ1-1 and V is TRBV2; D is perhaps TRBD1 (5 bases). This CDR3 is 14 amino acids long. Germline CDR1 and CDR2: SNHLY and FYNNEI. Between the trimmed V and J ends, which lost 6 bases and 1 base, there was a span of 12 bases.

V usage is TRBV5-1 and J usage is TRBJ1-1, with TRBD1 matching over 7 bases. Unmatched junction bases numbered 18, after V lost 4 bases and J lost 3 bases. CDR3 size: 18 residues. Germline assignment: CDR1 SGHRS and CDR2 YFSETQ. The CDR3 is CASSIPNVRGESYTEAFF. The DNA of the CDR3 is TGCGCCAGCAGCATCCCGAATGTCAGGGGGGAAAGCTACACTGAAGCTTTCTTT.

The chain is built from TRBV10-3 and TRBJ2-5; D gene uncertain. The CDR3 contains 12 residues. The germline V gene has CDR1 ENHRY and CDR2 SYGVKD. V lost 4 bases and J lost 2, with 5 bases in between. The DNA of the CDR3 is TGTGCCATCAGTGCGAAGCAAGAGACCCAGTACTTC. This gives the protein CAISAKQETQYF.

The chain carries TRBV7-9 and TRBJ1-1, with 11 bases identical to TRBD1. J was trimmed by 5 bases and V by 5 bases; bases with no gene match: 7. Germline assignment: CDR1 SEHNR and CDR2 FQNEAQ (reference sequence). CDR3 length: 15 amino acids. The CDR3 loop is CASSHGQGAKTEAFF. The CDR3 DNA is TGTGCCAGCAGCCACGGACAGGGGGCGAAAACTGAAGCTTTCTTT.

The V call is TRBV6-5, the J call TRBJ2-7; D ambiguous. Trimming took off 0 bases at V and 1 base at J, with 13 bases between the two ends. Germline V CDR1 and CDR2: MNHEY, SVGAGI. The CDR3 extends over 16 amino acids. DNA for the CDR3: TGTGCCAGCAGTTACTCGGTTTGGGTGCGATCCTACGAGCAGTACTTC. Its translation is CASSYSVWVRSYEQYF.

This clone has a single count. This chain joins TRBV5-4 and TRBJ1-6; the match to TRBD1 covers 7 bases. V gave up 4 bases and J gave up 10 bases; unmatched junction bases: 5. The CDR3 sequence is 13 residues long. Germline V gene data show CDR1 as SGHNT and CDR2 as YYREEE (reference sequence). The CDR3 loop is CASSMTGHSPLHF. The CDR3 DNA follows: TGTGCCAGCAGCATGACAGGGCACTCACCCCTCCACTTT.

The chain employs TRBV19 and TRBJ2-6; tentatively, D is TRBD1 or TRBD2 (5 bases each). Germline CDR1 is LNHDA and CDR2 is SQIVND (reference sequence). The CDR3 covers 17 residues. Trimming shortened V by 7 bases and J by 0 bases, and 16 bases separated the two germline ends. The CDR3 is CASNTGTASSGANVLTF. For the CDR3, the DNA is TGTGCCAGTAATACCGGGACGGCGAGCTCTGGGGCCAACGTCCTGACTTTC.

J is TRBJ2-3 and V is TRBV19, with D perhaps TRBD2 (6 bases). V was cut by 10 bases and J by 6 bases, with 11 bases left in between. The CDR3 runs to 11 residues. CDR1 LNHDA and CDR2 SQIVND come from the germline V gene (reference sequence). The chain's CDR3 is CATKEGDTQYF. The DNA of the CDR3 is TGTGCCACGAAGGAGGGGGATACGCAGTATTTT.

The genes are TRBV10-3 and TRBJ2-3; TRBD2 matches at 8 bases. Germline CDR1 reads ENHRY; CDR2 reads SYGVKD. The CDR3 contains 16 residues. The J segment lost 5 bases and the V segment lost 3 bases, leaving 10 bases of the junction unmatched. The CDR3 nucleotides are TGTGCCATCAGTGAATTTGGGGCTAGCGGGCTAGATACGCAGTATTTT. Its protein product is CAISEFGASGLDTQYF.

J is TRBJ1-3 and V is TRBV5-1; 10 positions agree with TRBD1. The germline V gene encodes CDR1 SGHRS and CDR2 YFSETQ. Trimming removed 4 bases from V and 6 bases from J; junction bases left unmatched: 4. CDR3 length equals 14 residues. CDR3 residues: CASSATGGENTIYF. In DNA, the CDR3 is TGCGCCAGCAGCGCGACAGGGGGCGAAAACACCATATATTTT.

This chain joins TRBV9 and TRBJ2-3; D not resolved. V was trimmed by 1 base and J by 1 base, leaving 1 base between them. The CDR3 runs to 12 residues. The germline gives CDR1 SGDLS, CDR2 YYNGEE. The CDR3 sequence: CASSVRTDTQYF. The CDR3 DNA follows: TGTGCCAGCAGCGTACGCACAGATACGCAGTATTTT.

The chain employs TRBV28 and TRBJ2-1, with D perhaps matching TRBD2 (6 bases). Trimming stripped 10 bases from V and 8 bases from J, with 18 bases between. The CDR3 is made up of 13 amino acids. Germline V gene sequence: CDR1 MDHEN, CDR2 SYDVKM. CDR3 nucleotides: TGTGCCACCCAAGGACTATTTTCGGATGAGCAGTTCTTC. Translating gives CATQGLFSDEQFF.

The J gene is TRBJ2-2, the V gene TRBV7-2; D is ambiguous. Germline assignment: CDR1 SGHTA and CDR2 FQGNSA. CDR3 size: 15 residues. Deletions cut 0 bases from V and 2 bases from J, with 7 bases between. In DNA form, the CDR3 reads TGTGCCAGCAGCTTAGCAGGGTCAAACACCGGGGAGCTGTTTTTT. This translates into CASSLAGSNTGELFF.

The V and J genes are TRBV27 and TRBJ2-7; possible D gene TRBD1, 6 bases. Looked up from germline, CDR1 is MNHEY and CDR2 is SMNVEV (reference sequence). The CDR3 contains 14 residues. Trimming pared 6 bases from V and 3 bases from J, leaving 15 bases between. The CDR3 region is CASRTGTGYYEQYF. CDR3 bases: TGTGCCAGCAGAACAGGGACCGGGTACTACGAGCAGTACTTC.

The chain joins TRBV7-9 to TRBJ1-5; weak D call: TRBD1 (6 bases). CDR1 is SEHNR, CDR2 FQNEAQ, per germline (reference sequence). Trimming removed 5 bases from V and 1 base from J, with 9 bases in between. CDR3 length: 14 residues. CDR3 sequence: CASSIQGSNQPQHF. CDR3 coding DNA: TGTGCCAGCAGCATTCAGGGGAGCAATCAGCCCCAGCATTTT.

This clone has only one observation. The J gene is TRBJ2-1, the V gene TRBV7-9; D is undetermined. The germline V gene has CDR1 SEHNR and CDR2 FQNEAQ (reference sequence). CDR3 size: 16 residues. The V and J ends lost 4 bases and 6 bases respectively, with 19 bases between them. DNA for the CDR3: TGTGCCAGCAGCTCGATTCTGGCACCCTCACTCAATGAGCAGTTCTTC. Translation: CASSSILAPSLNEQFF.

V and J are TRBV28 and TRBJ2-7, with a possible D match to TRBD2 (6 bases). The CDR3 has 12 amino acids. Germline V gene sequence: CDR1 MDHEN, CDR2 SYDVKM. V was cut by 6 bases and J by 6 bases, with 12 bases left in between. The CDR3 loop reads CASRTGASEQYF. The CDR3 region has the DNA TGTGCCAGCAGGACGGGAGCCTCCGAGCAGTACTTC.

The gene calls are TRBV11-2 and TRBJ2-1; 9 nucleotides match TRBD2. V shed 5 bases and J 0 bases; nucleotides not matched to a gene: 11. The CDR3 has 18 residues. From germline, CDR1 is SGHAT and CDR2 FQNNGV. The CDR3 loop reads CASSVSGSERSSYNEQFF. The CDR3 DNA reads TGTGCCAGCAGCGTTAGCGGGAGTGAGAGGAGCTCCTACAATGAGCAGTTCTTC.

The chain couples TRBV5-1 to TRBJ2-3; 8 positions agree with TRBD2. This CDR3 spans 16 amino acids. Unmatched junction bases numbered 9, after V lost 0 bases and J lost 6 bases. Germline CDR1 reads SGHRS; CDR2 reads YFSETQ. This CDR3 is CASSLGAAGGVDTQYF. As DNA, the CDR3 is TGCGCCAGCAGCTTGGGTGCGGCGGGAGGAGTCGATACGCAGTATTTT.